Listed here are 25 T cell receptor beta chains from one sample, sequenced in a study of beta chain features in type 1 diabetes. Notes on the study in general: Moderately but significantly shorter TCRB CDR3s were found in Type 1 diabetes patients in all four CD4+ subsets.

cDNA synthesis used the whole RNA isolate, giving expressed TCRB sequences. Profiled with immunoSEQ multiplex PCR; TCRdb holds only in-frame clones, not every one. The sample holds about 260,000 clones, roughly 25% seen once. What these receptors recognize is not known. Sequencing was performed on naive CD4+ T cells from blood. The receptors originated from a woman between 25 and 40 years old with type 1 diabetes.

The chain recombines TRBV28 with TRBJ2-1; D might be TRBD2 (5 bases). V dropped 6 bases and J dropped 0 bases, with 9 bases sitting between them. CDR3 size: 14 residues. Germline CDR1 reads MDHEN; CDR2 reads SYDVKM. CDR3: CASRLGGSYNEQFF. The CDR3 nucleotides read TGTGCCAGCAGGCTTGGAGGCTCCTACAATGAGCAGTTCTTC.

The rearrangement joins TRBV16 to TRBJ1-5; no definite D call. The CDR3 extends over 14 amino acids. From germline, CDR1 is KGHSY and CDR2 FQNENV. Trimming left V 8 bases short and J 3 bases short, with 14 bases between. As DNA, the CDR3 is TGTGCCAGCGCCCCGCAGGTCTACAATCAGCCCCAGCATTTT. This gives the protein CASAPQVYNQPQHF.

This clone occurred a few times. V usage is TRBV10-3 and J usage is TRBJ2-1, with D perhaps TRBD2 (6 bases). Germline-derived CDR1 and CDR2 are ENHRY and SYGVKD. The CDR3 consists of 15 residues. V lost 3 bases and J 2 bases, leaving 11 bases between the germline ends. In DNA form, the CDR3 reads TGTGCCATCAGTGACCCTAGCGCCGCCTACAATGAGCAGTTCTTC. This translates into CAISDPSAAYNEQFF.

The genes are TRBV19 and TRBJ2-5; 10 bases agree with TRBD2. Germline V CDR1 and CDR2: LNHDA, SQIVND (reference sequence). V shed 3 bases, J shed 1 base, and the junction held 5 bases outside the gene matches. CDR3 length equals 16 residues. The CDR3 loop is CASSMLAGVVQETQYF. For the CDR3, the DNA is TGTGCCAGTAGTATGCTAGCGGGAGTGGTCCAAGAGACCCAGTACTTC.

The chain employs TRBV10-3 and TRBJ1-2; D not resolved. Germline V gene data show CDR1 as ENHRY and CDR2 as SYGVKD. The CDR3 extends over 12 amino acids. The V end lost 4 bases, the J end lost 5 bases, and 8 bases lay between the germline ends. DNA for the CDR3: TGTGCCATCAGTGCTGGCGGGTATGGCTACACCTTC. Translation gives CAISAGGYGYTF.

This clone was found a few times. CDR3 bases: TGTGCCTGGAGTGTTGGACAGGGCCTCACCTATGGCTACACCTTC. Protein product: CAWSVGQGLTYGYTF. The chain is built from TRBV30 and TRBJ1-2; TRBD1 aligns across 8 bases. Germline V lookup: CDR1 GTSNPN, CDR2 SVGIG (reference sequence). The trim removed 0 bases at V and 4 bases at J, leaving 7 bases unmatched. CDR3 size: 15 residues.

This clone was seen more than once but under ten times. CDR3 sequence reads: CASTRGQAAAEAFF. The CDR3 nucleotides are TGTGCCAGTACACGTGGACAGGCCGCCGCTGAAGCTTTCTTT. The genes are TRBV10-3 and TRBJ1-1; 7 bases fit TRBD1. V was clipped by 10 bases and J by 6 bases; unmatched bases: 14. This CDR3 comprises 14 residues. The germline V gene encodes CDR1 ENHRY and CDR2 SYGVKD.

The CDR3 DNA reads TGTGCCAGCATCGAGGAGCTAGCGGGAGAGACCCAGTACTTC. Translated: CASIEELAGETQYF. V usage is TRBV27 and J usage is TRBJ2-5, with TRBD2 identical over 8 bases. Germline lookup yields CDR1 MNHEY and CDR2 SMNVEV (reference sequence). V lost 7 bases, J lost 4 bases, and 8 bases stayed unmatched. The CDR3 contains 14 residues.

This clone was counted only a few times. CDR3 nucleotide sequence: TGTGCCAGCAGCCACACTAGCGGGAGTAACAATGAGCAGTTCTTC. This gives the protein CASSHTSGSNNEQFF. The chain carries TRBV4-2 and TRBJ2-1; 11 nucleotides match TRBD2. The CDR3 contains 15 residues. After removal of 3 bases from V and 5 bases from J, the junction contained 3 bases not matched to a gene. Germline CDR1 is LGHNA and CDR2 is YNFKEQ.

This clone came up a few times. The chain's CDR3 is CSADPGGPNEQYF. Written as DNA, the CDR3 is TGCAGCGCCGACCCGGGCGGGCCGAACGAGCAGTACTTC. The genes are TRBV29-1 and TRBJ2-7; tentatively, D is TRBD2 (5 bases). Trimming pared 7 bases from V and 5 bases from J, leaving 18 bases between. Per germline, CDR1 SQVTM and CDR2 ANQGSEA. The CDR3 is made up of 13 amino acids.

The V and J genes are TRBV29-1 and TRBJ2-7; D possibly corresponds to TRBD2 (6 bases). CDR1 SQVTM and CDR2 ANQGSEA come from the germline V gene. The CDR3 is made up of 11 amino acids. Trimming removed 4 bases from V and 5 bases from J, with 9 bases in between. The CDR3 loop is CSVGGVNEQYF. CDR3 nucleotide sequence: TGCAGCGTTGGGGGGGTCAACGAGCAGTACTTC.

This clone occurred a few times. The chain has TRBV30 and TRBJ1-1, with D uncertain. Per germline, CDR1 GTSNPN and CDR2 SVGIG (reference sequence). The CDR3 is 12 residues long. V lost 4 bases and J 4 bases, leaving 10 bases between the germline ends. CDR3 nucleotides: TGTGCCTGGACCGAATCGGGCACTGAAGCTTTCTTT. Protein product: CAWTESGTEAFF.

Written as DNA, the CDR3 is TGTGCCAGCAGCCTCGGACAGGGAATATCTCGAGGCTACACCTTC. This gives the protein CASSLGQGISRGYTF. The chain is built from TRBV7-9 and TRBJ1-2; 8 bases are a match to TRBD1. There are 15 residues in the CDR3. V dropped 5 bases and J dropped 8; count of bases not matched to a gene: 13. Germline-derived CDR1 and CDR2 are SEHNR and FQNEAQ (reference sequence).

This clone was seen a handful of times. The chain employs TRBV10-3 and TRBJ2-7; 8 bases fit TRBD1. V shed 10 bases and J 7 bases; nucleotides not matched to a gene: 6. Per germline, CDR1 ENHRY and CDR2 SYGVKD. The CDR3 has 11 amino acids. CDR3 bases: TGTGCCACCGGACAGGGTAAAGAGCAGTACTTC. Its translation is CATGQGKEQYF.

The chain recombines TRBV30 with TRBJ2-7; TRBD2 matches 13 bases. Germline assignment: CDR1 GTSNPN and CDR2 SVGIG (reference sequence). The CDR3 is 12 residues long. J lost 6 bases, V lost 5 bases, and 1 base had no gene match. The CDR3 loop reads CAWGLAGVEQYF. The CDR3 nucleotides read TGTGCCTGGGGACTAGCGGGAGTCGAGCAGTACTTC.

The genes are TRBV30 and TRBJ2-7; 8 nucleotides line up with TRBD1. The V gene's germline CDR1 is GTSNPN and CDR2 SVGIG (reference sequence). V shed 5 bases, J shed 6 bases, and the junction held 9 bases outside the gene matches. The CDR3 spans 13 residues. The CDR3 region is CAWAPGGEGEQYF. The CDR3, as DNA: TGTGCCTGGGCGCCAGGGGGCGAAGGCGAGCAGTACTTC.

This clone appeared a few times. The chain couples TRBV20-1 to TRBJ2-5; tentative D call: TRBD1 (5 bases). CDR1 is DFQATT and CDR2 is SNEGSKA in the germline V gene (reference sequence). CDR3 length: 11 residues. Trimming left V 5 bases short and J 4 bases short, with 8 bases between. The CDR3 bases are TGCAGTGCTGGGGCCGGAGAGACCCAGTACTTC. This gives the protein CSAGAGETQYF.

The chain recombines TRBV10-3 with TRBJ2-1; 7 bases line up with TRBD2. V lost 4 bases and J lost 2; bases outside the gene matches: 8. The CDR3 has 16 residues. The germline V gene has CDR1 ENHRY and CDR2 SYGVKD. CDR3 residues: CAISASSGAPYNEQFF. The DNA for the CDR3 is TGTGCCATCAGTGCGTCCAGCGGGGCACCCTACAATGAGCAGTTCTTC.

The rearrangement uses TRBV7-9 and TRBJ2-5; D unclear. In germline, CDR1 is SEHNR, CDR2 FQNEAQ (reference sequence). Trimming pared 6 bases from V and 2 bases from J, leaving 4 bases between. There are 11 residues in the CDR3. CDR3 in DNA: TGTGCCAGCAGGCGGCAAGAGACCCAGTACTTC. This gives the protein CASRRQETQYF.

This clone was seen only a few times. The V gene is TRBV7-9, the J gene TRBJ2-7; D is ambiguous. CDR3 size: 10 residues. The V gene's germline CDR1 is SEHNR and CDR2 FQNEAQ (reference sequence). Trimming cost V 9 bases and J 6 bases, with 9 bases left between them. The CDR3 DNA reads TGTGCCAGACCTCAGCGCGAGCAGTACTTC. This gives the protein CARPQREQYF. The whole variable domain, remainder taken from reference TRBV7-9 and TRBJ2-7, is DTGVSQNPRHKITKRGQNVTFRCDPISEHNRLYWYRQTLGQGPEFLTYFQNEAQLEKSRLLSDRFSAERPKGSFSTLEIQRTEQGDSAMYLCARPQREQYFGPGTRLTVT.

This clone was detected only a few times. The chain is built from TRBV7-3 and TRBJ2-5; no clear D gene. Trimming cost V 2 bases and J 1 base, with 5 bases left between them. The CDR3 has 13 amino acids. Looked up from germline, CDR1 is SGHTA and CDR2 is FQGTGA. CDR3 protein: CASSLESQETQYF. The CDR3 DNA sequence: TGTGCCAGCAGCTTAGAGAGCCAAGAGACCCAGTACTTC.

The chain links TRBV2 to TRBJ2-5; D is perhaps TRBD2 (6 bases). The CDR3 has 12 residues. The V gene lost 7 bases and the J gene lost 5 bases, with 11 bases spanning the gap. CDR1 SNHLY and CDR2 FYNNEI come from the germline V gene. For the CDR3, the DNA is TGTGCCAGCACGGGGCTAGCGGAGACCCAGTACTTC. This gives the protein CASTGLAETQYF.

The genes are TRBV5-1 and TRBJ1-5; 7 positions match TRBD1. V was pared by 3 bases and J by 4 bases, with 4 bases of the junction left unmatched. The CDR3 contains 14 residues. The germline V gene has CDR1 SGHRS and CDR2 YFSETQ. The CDR3 is CASSSGQDNQPQHF. The CDR3 DNA sequence: TGCGCCAGCAGCTCTGGACAGGATAATCAGCCCCAGCATTTT.

This clone was detected only a few times. The chain carries TRBV7-3 and TRBJ2-7, with 11 bases lining up with TRBD2. The V and J ends lost 5 bases and 3 bases, in that order; junction bases with no gene match: 9. Looked up from germline, CDR1 is SGHTA and CDR2 is FQGTGA. There are 16 residues in the CDR3. The CDR3 nucleotides read TGTGCCAGCAGCCAAATAGCGGGAGGGCCTTTCTACGAGCAGTACTTC. Translating it yields CASSQIAGGPFYEQYF.

The genes are TRBV23-1 and TRBJ1-1; D gene ambiguous. Being an ORF, TRBV23-1 has a function that is uncertain. Trimming left V 6 bases short and J 1 base short, with 15 bases between. The CDR3 is 15 residues long. In nucleotides, the CDR3 is TGCGCCAGCAGCCGCATCCGGGTCCGGAACACTGAAGCTTTCTTT. This translates into CASSRIRVRNTEAFF.